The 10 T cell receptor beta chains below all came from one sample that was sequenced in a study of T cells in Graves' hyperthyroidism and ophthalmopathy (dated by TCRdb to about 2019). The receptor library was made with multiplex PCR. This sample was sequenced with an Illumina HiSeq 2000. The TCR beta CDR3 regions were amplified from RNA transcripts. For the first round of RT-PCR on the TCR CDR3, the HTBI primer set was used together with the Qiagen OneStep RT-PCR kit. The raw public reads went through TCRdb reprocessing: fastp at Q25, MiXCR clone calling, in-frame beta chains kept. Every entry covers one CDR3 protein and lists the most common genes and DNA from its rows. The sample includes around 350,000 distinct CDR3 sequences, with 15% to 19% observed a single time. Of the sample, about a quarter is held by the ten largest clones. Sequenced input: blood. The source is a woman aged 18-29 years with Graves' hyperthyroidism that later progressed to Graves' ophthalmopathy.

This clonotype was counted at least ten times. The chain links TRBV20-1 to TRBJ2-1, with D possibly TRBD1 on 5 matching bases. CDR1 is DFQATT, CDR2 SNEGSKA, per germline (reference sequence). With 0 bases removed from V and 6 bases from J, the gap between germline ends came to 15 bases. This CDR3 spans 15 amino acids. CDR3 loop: CSARETTAIPNEQFF. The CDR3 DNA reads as TGCAGTGCTAGAGAGACGACAGCAATCCCCAATGAGCAGTTCTTC.

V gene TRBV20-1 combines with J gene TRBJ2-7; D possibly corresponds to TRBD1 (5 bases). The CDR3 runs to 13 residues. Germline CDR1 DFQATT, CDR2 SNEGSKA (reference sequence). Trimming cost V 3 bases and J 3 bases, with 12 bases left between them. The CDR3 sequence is CSARAGPDYEQYF. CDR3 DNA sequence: TGCAGTGCTAGGGCAGGGCCTGACTACGAGCAGTACTTC.

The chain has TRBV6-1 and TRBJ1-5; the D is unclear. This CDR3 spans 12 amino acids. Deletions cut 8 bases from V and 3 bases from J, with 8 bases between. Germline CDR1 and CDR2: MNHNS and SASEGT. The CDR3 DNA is TGTGCCAGCGGGCACGACAATCAGCCCCAGCATTTT. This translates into CASGHDNQPQHF.

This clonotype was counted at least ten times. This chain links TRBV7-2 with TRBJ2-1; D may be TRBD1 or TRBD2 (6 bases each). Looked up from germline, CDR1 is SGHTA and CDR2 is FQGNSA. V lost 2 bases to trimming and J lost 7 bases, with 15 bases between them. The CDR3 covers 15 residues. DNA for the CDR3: TGTGCCAGCAGCTTATCCGGAGGGGGGCGGAATGAGCAGTTCTTC. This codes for CASSLSGGGRNEQFF.

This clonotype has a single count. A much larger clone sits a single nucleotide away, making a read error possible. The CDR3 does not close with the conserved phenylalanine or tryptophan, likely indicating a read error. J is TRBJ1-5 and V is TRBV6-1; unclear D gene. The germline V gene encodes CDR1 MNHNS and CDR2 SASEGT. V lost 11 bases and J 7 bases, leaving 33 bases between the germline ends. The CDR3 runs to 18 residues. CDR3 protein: CAVLRESKLSSGRQPQHL. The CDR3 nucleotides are TGTGCCGTCTTGCGCGAAAGTAAGCTGTCCTCGGGGAGACAGCCCCAGCATCTT.

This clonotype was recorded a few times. This CDR3 is CASSLASGGRSGELFF. The CDR3 DNA reads as TGTGCCAGCAGCTTAGCGTCGGGCGGGAGGAGCGGGGAGCTGTTTTTT. The chain carries TRBV7-6 and TRBJ2-2; 8 bases are a match to TRBD2. With 0 bases clipped from V and 7 bases from J, the junction kept 7 bases outside the gene matches. CDR1 and CDR2 (germline): SGHVS, FNYEAQ. The CDR3 extends over 16 amino acids.

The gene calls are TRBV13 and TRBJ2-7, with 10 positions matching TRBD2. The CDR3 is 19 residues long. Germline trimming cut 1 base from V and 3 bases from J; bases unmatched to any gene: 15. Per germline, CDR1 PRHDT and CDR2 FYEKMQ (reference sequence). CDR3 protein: CASSLVAPFSGRPDYEQYF. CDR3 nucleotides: TGTGCCAGCAGCTTAGTGGCCCCCTTTAGCGGGAGGCCCGACTACGAGCAGTACTTC.

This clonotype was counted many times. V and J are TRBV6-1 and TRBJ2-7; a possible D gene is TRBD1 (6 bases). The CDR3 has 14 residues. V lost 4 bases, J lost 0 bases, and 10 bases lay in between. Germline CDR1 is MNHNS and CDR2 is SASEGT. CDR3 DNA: TGTGCCAGCAGTGGGGACATCACCTCCTACGAGCAGTACTTC. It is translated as CASSGDITSYEQYF.

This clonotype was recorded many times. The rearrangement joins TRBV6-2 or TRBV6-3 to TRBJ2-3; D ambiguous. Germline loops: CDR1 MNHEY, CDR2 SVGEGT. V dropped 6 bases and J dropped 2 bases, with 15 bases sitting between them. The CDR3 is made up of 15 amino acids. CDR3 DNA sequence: TGTGCCAGCAGATCTCCCCCGCCGGCCACAGATACGCAGTATTTT. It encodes CASRSPPPATDTQYF.

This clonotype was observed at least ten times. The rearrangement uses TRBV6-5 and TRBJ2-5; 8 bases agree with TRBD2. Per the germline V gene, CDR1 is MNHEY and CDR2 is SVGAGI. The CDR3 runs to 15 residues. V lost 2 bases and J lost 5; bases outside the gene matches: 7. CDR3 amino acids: CASSYTSGEGETQYF. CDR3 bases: TGTGCCAGCAGTTACACTAGCGGAGAGGGGGAGACCCAGTACTTC.